The clone carrying this T cell receptor beta chain was detected only a few times. Its matching antigen is unknown. The source material, RNA transcripts, was used to amplify TCR beta CDR3 regions. The HTBI primer set served for first-round RT-PCR of the TCR CDR3. TCRdb re-analysed the multiplex PCR reads in MiXCR, keeping a single row per CDR3 protein. Among some 600,000 distinct CDR3 sequences listed, around 45% were seen once. This sample stems from a study of T cells in Graves' hyperthyroidism and ophthalmopathy. Study-level points and caveats: With a median lead of about 6.9 months before onset, the model predicted ophthalmopathy. Researchers found most expanded thyroid clonotypes above 0.001 in blood as well.

Patients aged 18 to 65 had newly diagnosed hyperthyroidism that had lasted under 2 months. The germline gives CDR1 KGHDR, CDR2 SFDVKD. The V gene lost 3 bases and the J gene lost 0 bases, with 5 bases spanning the gap. This CDR3 is built from 14 residues. This clonotype was obtained from a young woman with Graves' hyperthyroidism. The chain is built from TRBV24-1 and TRBJ1-5; D is ambiguous. The specimen was peripheral blood or thyroid tissue (not recorded which). The CDR3 is CATSDANSNQPQHF. CDR3 coding DNA: TGTGCCACCAGTGATGCGAATAGCAATCAGCCCCAGCATTTT.